This T cell receptor beta chain was observed in a study of spatial heterogeneity in lung cancer (dated by TCRdb to between 2018 and 2020). Concerning the study at large: Beta-chain transcripts were consistently detected in greater numbers than alpha-chain transcripts, which likely reflects a higher abundance of beta-chain transcripts. The study quantitatively compared TCR alpha and beta repertoires across multiple tumor regions, matched nontumor lung and blood in non-small cell lung cancer. In the raw uncorrected reads, each unique combination of TCR and UMI appeared on average more than ten times. At surgery, over 200 tumor regions, 61 to 65 matched nontumor lung samples and 56 PBMC samples were TCR-sequenced for both alpha and beta chains. In tumor regions, TCR transcript counts showed a strong correlation with a T cell transcriptional module score derived from matched bulk RNA-seq. Nonsynonymous mutation counts, determined by whole-exome sequencing of tumor tissue, were related to TCR repertoire features. The research as a whole found: The tumor nonsynonymous mutation count correlated with the number of expanded intratumoral alpha and beta TCRs. Counts of ubiquitous and regional expanded TCRs were found to correlate with counts of ubiquitous and regional nonsynonymous mutations, respectively. Additional single-cell paired TCR alpha and beta sequencing was considered necessary to confirm, at a functional level, the hypothesis that regional TCRs recognize regional mutations. TCR-seq coverage of tumor T cells was estimated at only roughly 7.7% for alpha chains and 13% for beta chains.

Sample time point, as interpreted from the label and publication: sample taken at primary tumor resection. Donors were 65 to 85 patients with early-stage, untreated non-small cell lung cancer from the lung TRACERx cohort. Without any cell sorting, TCR sequencing was performed on whole RNA extracted either from tumor and nontumor lung tissue or from cryopreserved PBMC samples. A patient was chosen for TCR sequencing only when enough RNA was available from at least two tumor regions. A lung pathologist reviewed the tumor and adjacent nontumor lung specimens before the specimens were selected. As encoded in the germline V gene, CDR1 is SGHTA while CDR2 is FQGNSA. The CDR3, cysteine through phenylalanine, is 16 amino acids long. The sequence is cut down to CDR3 DNA, 48 bases in frame from base 1. Germline trimming: 2 bases from V, 6 bases from J; junction bases outside gene matches: 12. Library creation used 5' RACE. These reads were obtained on a NextSeq 500. The TCR library protocol attached a unique molecular identifier to each TCR cDNA molecule to allow correction of PCR and sequencing errors. Per the source publication's procedure: TCR identification, UMI-based error correction and CDR3 extraction were performed with Decombinator tools. TCRs above a frequency of 2 per 1,000, corresponding to the top 1% of the tumor frequency distribution, were defined as expanded. Expanded tumor TCRs statistically deemed absent (corrected P<0.05) from at least one tumor region were classed as regional, and all other expanded tumor TCRs were classed as ubiquitous. Renyi diversity was calculated using the R vegan package after each repertoire was subsampled 100 times to 5,000 TCRs. To build CDR3 similarity networks, amino acid triplet string-kernel similarity was used, and CDR3s were connected when their pairwise similarity was above 0.82. TCRdb took the public reads, trimmed them with fastp at Q25, ran MiXCR for clone calling and kept in-frame beta chains. For every CDR3 protein sequence, its rows merge into one entry that carries the most common genes and DNA. TCRdb, rather than the study authors, made the V and J calls. The sample table contains under 9,500 distinct CDR3 sequences; only one count was recorded for under 8.5% of them. Around 4.4% of the sample goes to the ten largest clones.

Concerning this clonotype itself: Its antigen specificity is not known. Base qualities are not provided; no much larger clone lies one nucleotide away. This beta chain is an unintended read in a library built for alpha chains; its size means little.

The source of this sequence is a male donor with early-stage non-small cell lung cancer. This specimen consisted of lung tumor tissue, obtained at surgery. The chain was built from TRBV7-2 and TRBJ1-2; 7 central bases correspond to TRBD1. The sequence in DNA is TGTGCCAGCAGCTTATCGTCCCGACAGGGTGGTAATGGCTACACCTTC. This codes for CASSLSSRQGGNGYTF.